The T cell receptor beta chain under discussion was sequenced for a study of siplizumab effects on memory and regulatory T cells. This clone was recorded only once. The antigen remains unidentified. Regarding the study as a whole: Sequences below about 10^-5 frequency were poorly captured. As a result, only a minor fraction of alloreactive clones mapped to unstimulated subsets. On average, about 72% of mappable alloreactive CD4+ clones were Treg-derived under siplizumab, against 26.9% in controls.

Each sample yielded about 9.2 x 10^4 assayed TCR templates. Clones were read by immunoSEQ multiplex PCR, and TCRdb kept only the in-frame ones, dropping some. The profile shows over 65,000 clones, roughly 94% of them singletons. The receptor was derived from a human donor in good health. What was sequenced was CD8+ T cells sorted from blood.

The CDR3 DNA reads TGTGCCAGCAGTTCCCCGGGACTAGCGGGAGGTGATACGCAGTATTTT. Its translation is CASSSPGLAGGDTQYF. J is TRBJ2-3 and V is TRBV28; TRBD2 matches 15 bases. There are 16 residues in the CDR3. J lost 6 bases, V lost 4 bases, and 5 bases had no gene match. CDR1 MDHEN and CDR2 SYDVKM come from the germline V gene.